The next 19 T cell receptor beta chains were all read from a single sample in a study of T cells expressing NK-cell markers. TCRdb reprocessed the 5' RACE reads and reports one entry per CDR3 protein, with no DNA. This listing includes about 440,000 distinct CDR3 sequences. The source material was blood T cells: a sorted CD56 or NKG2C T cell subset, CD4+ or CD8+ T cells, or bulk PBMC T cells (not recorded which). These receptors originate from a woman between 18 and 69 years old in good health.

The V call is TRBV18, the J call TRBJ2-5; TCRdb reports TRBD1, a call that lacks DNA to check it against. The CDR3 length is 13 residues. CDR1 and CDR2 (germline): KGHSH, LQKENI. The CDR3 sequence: CASGQGAEETQYF.

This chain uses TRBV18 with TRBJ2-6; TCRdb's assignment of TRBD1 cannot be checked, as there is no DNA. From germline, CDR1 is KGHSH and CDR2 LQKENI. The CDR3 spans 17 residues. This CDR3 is CASSPTGFGGGANVLTF.

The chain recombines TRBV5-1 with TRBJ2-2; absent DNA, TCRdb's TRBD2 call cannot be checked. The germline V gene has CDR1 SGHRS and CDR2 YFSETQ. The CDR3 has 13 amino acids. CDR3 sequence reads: CASSREGTGELFF.

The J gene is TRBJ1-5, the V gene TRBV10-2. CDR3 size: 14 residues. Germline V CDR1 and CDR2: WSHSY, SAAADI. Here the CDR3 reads CASSELGYNQPQHF.

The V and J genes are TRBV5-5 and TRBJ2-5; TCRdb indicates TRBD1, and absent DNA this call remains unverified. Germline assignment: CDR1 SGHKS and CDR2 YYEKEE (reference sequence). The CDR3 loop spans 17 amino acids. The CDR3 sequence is CASSLAPVQGARETQYF.

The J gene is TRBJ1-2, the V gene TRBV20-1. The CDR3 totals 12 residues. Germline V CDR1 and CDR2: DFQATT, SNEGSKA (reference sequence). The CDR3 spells CSARDGEVGYTF.

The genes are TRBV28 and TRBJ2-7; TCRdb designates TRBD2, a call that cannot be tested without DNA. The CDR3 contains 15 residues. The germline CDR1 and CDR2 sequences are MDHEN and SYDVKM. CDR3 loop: CASSLRGLVALEQYF.

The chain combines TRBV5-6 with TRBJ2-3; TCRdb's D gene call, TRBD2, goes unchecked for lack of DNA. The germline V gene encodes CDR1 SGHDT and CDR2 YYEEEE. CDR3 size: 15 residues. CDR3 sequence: CASSGSLAGGDTQYF.

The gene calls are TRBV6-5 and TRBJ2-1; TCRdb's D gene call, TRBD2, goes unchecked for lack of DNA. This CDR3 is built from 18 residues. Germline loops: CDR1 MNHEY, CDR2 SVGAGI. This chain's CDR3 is CASSYSGSGGRRGYEQFF.

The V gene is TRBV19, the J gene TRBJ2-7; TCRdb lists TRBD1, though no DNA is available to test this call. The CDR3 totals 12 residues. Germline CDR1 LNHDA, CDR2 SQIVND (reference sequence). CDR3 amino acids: CASSSLTGSKYF. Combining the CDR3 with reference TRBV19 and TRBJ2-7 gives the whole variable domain DGGITQSPKYLFRKEGQNVTLSCEQNLNHDAMYWYRQDPGQGLRLIYYSQIVNDFQKGDIAEGYSVSREKKESFPLTVTSAQKNPTAFYLCASSSLTGSKYFGPGTRLTVT.

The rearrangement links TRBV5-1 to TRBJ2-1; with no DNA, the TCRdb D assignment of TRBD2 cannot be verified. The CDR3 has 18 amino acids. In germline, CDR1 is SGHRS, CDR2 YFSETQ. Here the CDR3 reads CASSWGAPGLAGANEQFF.

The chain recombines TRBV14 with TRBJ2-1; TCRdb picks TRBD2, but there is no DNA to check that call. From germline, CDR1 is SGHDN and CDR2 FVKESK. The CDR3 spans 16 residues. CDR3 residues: CASSRSLAGGENEQFF. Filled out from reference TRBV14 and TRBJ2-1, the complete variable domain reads EAGVTQFPSHSVIEKGQTVTLRCDPISGHDNLYWYRRVMGKEIKFLLHFVKESKQDESGMPNNRFLAERTGGTYSTLKVQPAELEDSGVYFCASSRSLAGGENEQFFGPGTRLTVL.

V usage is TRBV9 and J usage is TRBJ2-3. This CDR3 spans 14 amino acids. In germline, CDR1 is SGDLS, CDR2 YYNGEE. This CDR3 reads CASSVDPGTDTQYF.

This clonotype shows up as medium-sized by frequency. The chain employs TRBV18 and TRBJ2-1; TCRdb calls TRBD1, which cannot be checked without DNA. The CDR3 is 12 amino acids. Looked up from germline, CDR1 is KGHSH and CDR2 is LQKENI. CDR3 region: CASSPGQNEQFF.

CDR3 sequence reads: CASSFRQGGSESGKLFF. The chain joins TRBV11-2 to TRBJ1-4; TCRdb returns TRBD1, unconfirmable since there is no DNA. The CDR3 has 17 residues. Germline lookup yields CDR1 SGHAT and CDR2 FQNNGV.

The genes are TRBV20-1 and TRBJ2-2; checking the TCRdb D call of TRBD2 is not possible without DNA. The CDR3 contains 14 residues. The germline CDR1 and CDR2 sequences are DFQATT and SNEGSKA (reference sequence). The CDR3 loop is CSARAGRSIGELFF.

The CDR3 here is CSFRDRESGEQYF. This chain connects TRBV29-1 to TRBJ2-7; TCRdb's D call, TRBD1, is unchecked because there is no DNA. Looked up from germline, CDR1 is SQVTM and CDR2 is ANQGSEA. This CDR3 has 13 residues.

This CDR3 reads CASSLETGIVYNEQFF. The chain couples TRBV5-1 to TRBJ2-1; the TCRdb call, TRBD1, lacks DNA for checking. The CDR3 totals 16 residues. CDR1 is SGHRS, CDR2 YFSETQ, per germline.

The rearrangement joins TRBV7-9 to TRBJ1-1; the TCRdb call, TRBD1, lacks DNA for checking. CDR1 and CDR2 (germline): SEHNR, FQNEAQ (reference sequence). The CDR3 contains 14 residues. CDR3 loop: CASSSTVGNTEAFF.